Below are 17 T cell receptor beta chains sequenced from a single sample in a study of CD8+CD57+ T cells in acquired aplastic anemia. Genomic DNA was employed as the template in profiling TCR beta VDJ and CDR3. Via MiXCR, TCRdb re-called the reads, giving one row per CDR3 protein. The sample consists of more than 150,000 distinct CDR3 sequences, over 60% of them appearing once. Sequencing was carried out using sorted CD4+, CD8+, or CD8+CD57+ T cells (not recorded which) from PBMCs. The receptors derive from a human donor with severe aplastic anemia or a healthy control (not recorded which).

The chain recombines TRBV3-1 with TRBJ1-1; possibly TRBD1 for D (5 bases). V was clipped by 5 bases and J by 5 bases, with 15 bases between them. This CDR3 is 14 amino acids long. Germline V gene lookup returns CDR1 LGHDT and CDR2 YNNKEL (reference sequence). The CDR3 is CASSSRVGETEAFF. The CDR3 DNA sequence: TGTGCCAGCAGCTCAAGAGTAGGGGAGACTGAAGCTTTCTTT.

J is TRBJ2-3 and V is TRBV20-1, with D possibly TRBD2 on 6 matching bases. Trimming left V 0 bases short and J 0 bases short, with 13 bases between. The CDR3 length is 16 residues. CDR1 is DFQATT and CDR2 is SNEGSKA in the germline V gene (reference sequence). The CDR3, as DNA: TGCAGTGCTAGAGATTCCCAGCGGGCTAGCACAGATACGCAGTATTTT. It encodes CSARDSQRASTDTQYF.

With respect to this clonotype: This CDR3 is missing its conserved last phenylalanine or tryptophan, likely due to a read error. The DNA is left out, because the CDR3 cannot be placed on it with certainty; the CDR3 is given as TCRdb lists it. The chain employs TRBV6-6 and TRBJ2-1. Germline CDR1 and CDR2: MNHNY and SVGAGI (reference sequence). The CDR3 adds up to 8 amino acids, both ends counted. The CDR3 reads CASTPWGC.

This chain joins TRBV20-1 and TRBJ1-3; D gene uncertain. The CDR3 sequence is 15 residues long. Germline V lookup: CDR1 DFQATT, CDR2 SNEGSKA (reference sequence). Trimming took off 0 bases at V and 0 bases at J, with 9 bases between the two ends. The CDR3 DNA follows: TGCAGTGCTAGAGATACGGCGGTCTCTGGAAACACCATATATTTT. This sequence encodes CSARDTAVSGNTIYF.

The genes are TRBV20-1 and TRBJ2-7; 13 bases are a match to TRBD2. Germline-derived CDR1 and CDR2 are DFQATT and SNEGSKA (reference sequence). The CDR3 is made up of 14 amino acids. V gave up 2 bases and J gave up 4 bases; unmatched junction bases: 2. The CDR3 DNA sequence: TGCAGTGCTAGATGGACTAGCGGGGGATACGAGCAGTACTTC. As protein: CSARWTSGGYEQYF.

V and J are TRBV28 and TRBJ1-5; 9 nucleotides agree with TRBD1. The J segment lost 3 bases and the V segment lost 3 bases, leaving 6 bases of the junction unmatched. Germline loops: CDR1 MDHEN, CDR2 SYDVKM. CDR3 length: 16 residues. The DNA for the CDR3 is TGTGCCAGCAGTTTCCCTGGACAGGGGCTCAATCAGCCCCAGCATTTT. This sequence encodes CASSFPGQGLNQPQHF.

The chain employs TRBV9 and TRBJ1-2, with D possibly matching TRBD1 (5 bases). CDR3 size: 13 residues. The germline V gene has CDR1 SGDLS and CDR2 YYNGEE. Trimming cost V 1 base and J 12 bases, with 16 bases left between them. The CDR3 reads CASSVKRDGANTF. For the CDR3, the DNA is TGTGCCAGCAGCGTAAAGCGGGACGGGGCGAACACCTTC.

The chain uses TRBV6-5 and TRBJ2-7; D is unclear. This CDR3 is built from 14 residues. V was cut by 4 bases and J by 2 bases, with 12 bases left in between. The germline gives CDR1 MNHEY, CDR2 SVGAGI. The CDR3 bases are TGTGCCAGCAGTTCGGATCTCGTTCCCTACGAGCAGTACTTC. It codes for CASSSDLVPYEQYF.

This sequence joins TRBV25-1 and TRBJ2-2, with TRBD1 matching over 9 bases. The CDR3 length is 20 residues. Per the germline V gene, CDR1 is MGHDK and CDR2 is SYGVNS. V gave up 4 bases and J gave up 7 bases; unmatched junction bases: 22. The CDR3 loop reads CASSVSLGQGYEQHFGELFF. CDR3 coding DNA: TGTGCCAGCAGTGTATCCCTGGGACAGGGCTACGAGCAGCACTTCGGGGAGCTGTTTTTT. The variable domain in full, with the rest retrieved from reference TRBV25-1 and TRBJ2-2, is EADIYQTPRYLVIGTGKKITLECSQTMGHDKMYWYQQDPGMELHLIHYSYGVNSTEKGDLSSESTVSRIRTEHFPLTLESARPSHTSQYLCASSVSLGQGYEQHFGELFFGEGSRLTVL.

The table lists this clonotype with many counts. Here the CDR3 DNA reads TGTGCCAGCGGGTACGGCCACGAGCAGTACTTC. This codes for CASGYGHEQYF. The V gene is TRBV3-1, the J gene TRBJ2-7; D remains unclear. The germline CDR1 and CDR2 sequences are LGHDT and YNNKEL (reference sequence). The CDR3 contains 11 residues. V was pared by 8 bases and J by 5 bases, with 10 bases between.

Turning to this clonotype: At one boundary the junction diverges from the germline segment, which might be a read error. The chain carries TRBV9 and TRBJ2-7, with 8 bases aligning to TRBD1. The CDR3 spans 16 residues. Germline V gene sequence: CDR1 SGDLS, CDR2 YYNGEE. The CDR3 protein is CASSVAPDRARYERYF. CDR3 nucleotide sequence: TGTGCCAGCAGCGTAGCGCCGGACAGGGCTCGCTACGAGCGGTACTTC.

This clonotype appeared a single time. In DNA form, the CDR3 reads TGCGCCAGCAGCTTTGGGCAGACTAGCACAGATACGCAGTATTTT. Its translation: CASSFGQTSTDTQYF. The V and J genes are TRBV5-1 and TRBJ2-3; unclear D gene. Germline lookup yields CDR1 SGHRS and CDR2 YFSETQ. The CDR3 contains 15 residues. V was clipped by 2 bases and J by 0 bases, with 10 bases between them.

The chain employs TRBV12-3 or TRBV12-4 and TRBJ2-5; a weak D match, TRBD1 (6 bases). Trimming took off 4 bases at V and 7 bases at J, with 19 bases between the two ends. The CDR3 sequence is 15 residues long. The CDR3 DNA reads as TGTGCCAGCAGTTCGATGGGACCCCAAGGGGGGACCCAGTACTTC. Translation gives CASSSMGPQGGTQYF.

The chain links TRBV19 to TRBJ1-1; D gene ambiguous. The CDR3 has 12 residues. Germline V gene lookup returns CDR1 LNHDA and CDR2 SQIVND (reference sequence). Deletions cut 4 bases from V and 8 bases from J, with 11 bases between. CDR3: CASSRSGLEAFF. The CDR3 bases are TGTGCCAGTAGTAGGTCAGGACTCGAAGCTTTCTTT.

The chain is built from TRBV19 and TRBJ1-5; weak D call: TRBD1 (5 bases). Trimming removed 2 bases from V and 2 bases from J, with 16 bases in between. Germline values: CDR1 LNHDA, CDR2 SQIVND (reference sequence). CDR3 length equals 17 residues. The CDR3 DNA is TGTGCCAGTAGTATACGGCAGGGTGATATGGGCAATCAGCCCCAGCATTTT. Translated: CASSIRQGDMGNQPQHF.

The CDR3, as DNA: TGCAGCGTAGGAGCAGGAACCTACGAGCAGTACTTC. Protein: CSVGAGTYEQYF. The chain joins TRBV29-1 to TRBJ2-7; the D is unclear. The germline CDR1 and CDR2 sequences are SQVTM and ANQGSEA. There are 12 residues in the CDR3. The ends were cut back, 6 bases at V and 2 bases at J, with 11 bases in the middle.

This clonotype came up a few times. This rearrangement joins TRBV11-1 to TRBJ1-2, with D perhaps matching TRBD1 (5 bases). With 1 base removed from V and 4 bases from J, the gap between germline ends came to 10 bases. There are 14 residues in the CDR3. Germline loops: CDR1 SGHAT, CDR2 FQDESV (reference sequence). CDR3 protein: CASSLGGTLYGYTF. CDR3 DNA: TGTGCCAGCAGCTTAGGCGGGACGCTCTATGGCTACACCTTC.